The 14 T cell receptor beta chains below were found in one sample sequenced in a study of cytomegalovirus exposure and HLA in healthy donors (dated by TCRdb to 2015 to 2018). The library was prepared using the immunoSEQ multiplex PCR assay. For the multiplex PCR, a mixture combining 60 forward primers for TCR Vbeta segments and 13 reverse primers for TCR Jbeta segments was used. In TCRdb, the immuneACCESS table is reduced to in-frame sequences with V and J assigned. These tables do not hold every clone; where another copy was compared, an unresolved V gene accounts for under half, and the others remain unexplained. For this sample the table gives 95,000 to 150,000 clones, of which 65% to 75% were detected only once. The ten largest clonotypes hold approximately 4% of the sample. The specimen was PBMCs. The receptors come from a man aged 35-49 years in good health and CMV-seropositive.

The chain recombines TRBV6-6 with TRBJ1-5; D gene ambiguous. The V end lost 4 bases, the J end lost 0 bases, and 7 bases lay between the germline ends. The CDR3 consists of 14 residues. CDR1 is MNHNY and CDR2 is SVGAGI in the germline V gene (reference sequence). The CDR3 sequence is CASSSPSSNQPQHF. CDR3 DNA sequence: TGTGCCAGCAGTTCCCCCTCTAGCAATCAGCCCCAGCATTTT.

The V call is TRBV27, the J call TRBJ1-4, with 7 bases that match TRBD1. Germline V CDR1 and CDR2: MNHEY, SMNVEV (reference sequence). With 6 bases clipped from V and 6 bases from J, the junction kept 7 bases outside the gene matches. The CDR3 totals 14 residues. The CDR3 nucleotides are TGTGCCAGCAGCCCGGGACAGTCGTATGAAAAACTGTTTTTT. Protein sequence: CASSPGQSYEKLFF.

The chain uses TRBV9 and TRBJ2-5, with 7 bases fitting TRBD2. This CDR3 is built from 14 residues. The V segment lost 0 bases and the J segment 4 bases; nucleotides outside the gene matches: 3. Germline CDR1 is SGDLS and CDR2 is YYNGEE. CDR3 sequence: CASSVDGGGETQYF. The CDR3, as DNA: TGTGCCAGCAGCGTAGATGGGGGGGGAGAGACCCAGTACTTC.

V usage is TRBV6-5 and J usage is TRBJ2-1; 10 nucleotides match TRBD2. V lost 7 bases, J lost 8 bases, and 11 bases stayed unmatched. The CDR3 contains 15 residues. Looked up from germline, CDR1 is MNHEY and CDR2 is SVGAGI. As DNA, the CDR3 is TGTGCCAGCATGGCCCCTAGCGGGAGCTTGGATGAGCAGTTCTTC. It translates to CASMAPSGSLDEQFF.

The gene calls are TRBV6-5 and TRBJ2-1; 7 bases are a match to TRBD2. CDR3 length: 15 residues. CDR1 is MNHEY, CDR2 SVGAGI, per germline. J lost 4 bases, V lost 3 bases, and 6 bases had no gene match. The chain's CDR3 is CASSYRGVGYNEQFF. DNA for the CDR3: TGTGCCAGCAGTTATCGGGGGGTGGGTTACAATGAGCAGTTCTTC.

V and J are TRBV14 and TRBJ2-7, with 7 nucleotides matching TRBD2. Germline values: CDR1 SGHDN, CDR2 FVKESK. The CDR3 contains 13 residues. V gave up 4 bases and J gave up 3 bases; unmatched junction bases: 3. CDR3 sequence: CASSPAGYYEQYF. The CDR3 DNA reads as TGTGCCAGCAGCCCAGCGGGGTACTACGAGCAGTACTTC.

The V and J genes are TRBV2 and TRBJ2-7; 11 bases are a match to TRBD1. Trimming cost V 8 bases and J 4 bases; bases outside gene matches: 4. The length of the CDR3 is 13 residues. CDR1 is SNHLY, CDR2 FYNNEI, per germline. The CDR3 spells CASGGTGGYEQYF. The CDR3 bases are TGTGCCAGCGGGGGGACAGGGGGGTACGAGCAGTACTTC.

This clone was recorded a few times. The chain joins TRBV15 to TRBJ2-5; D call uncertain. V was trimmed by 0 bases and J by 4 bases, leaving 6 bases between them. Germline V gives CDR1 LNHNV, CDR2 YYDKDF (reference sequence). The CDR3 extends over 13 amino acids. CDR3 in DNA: TGTGCCACCAGCAGAGACCCGGGAGAGACCCAGTACTTC. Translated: CATSRDPGETQYF.

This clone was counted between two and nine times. The CDR3 bases are TGCGCCAGCAGCTTGGACGGGACAGGGCGCTATGGCTACACCTTC. Translating gives CASSLDGTGRYGYTF. J is TRBJ1-2 and V is TRBV5-1; 9 bases match TRBD1. The germline V gene encodes CDR1 SGHRS and CDR2 YFSETQ. The CDR3 spans 15 residues. V shed 0 bases and J 4 bases; nucleotides not matched to a gene: 4.

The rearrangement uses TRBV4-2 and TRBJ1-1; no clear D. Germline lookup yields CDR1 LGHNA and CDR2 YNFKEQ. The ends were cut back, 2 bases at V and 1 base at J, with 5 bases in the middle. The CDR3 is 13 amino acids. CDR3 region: CASSQSGNTEAFF. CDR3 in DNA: TGTGCCAGCAGCCAATCGGGGAACACTGAAGCTTTCTTT.

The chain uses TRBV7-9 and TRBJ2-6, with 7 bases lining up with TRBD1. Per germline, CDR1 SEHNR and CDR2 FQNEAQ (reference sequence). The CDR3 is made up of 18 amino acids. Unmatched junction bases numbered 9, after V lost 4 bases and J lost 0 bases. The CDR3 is CASSSSGQSRSGANVLTF. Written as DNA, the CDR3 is TGTGCCAGCAGCTCTTCGGGACAGTCCCGCTCTGGGGCCAACGTCCTGACTTTC. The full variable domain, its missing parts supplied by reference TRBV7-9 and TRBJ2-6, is DTGVSQNPRHKITKRGQNVTFRCDPISEHNRLYWYRQTLGQGPEFLTYFQNEAQLEKSRLLSDRFSAERPKGSFSTLEIQRTEQGDSAMYLCASSSSGQSRSGANVLTFGAGSRLTVL.

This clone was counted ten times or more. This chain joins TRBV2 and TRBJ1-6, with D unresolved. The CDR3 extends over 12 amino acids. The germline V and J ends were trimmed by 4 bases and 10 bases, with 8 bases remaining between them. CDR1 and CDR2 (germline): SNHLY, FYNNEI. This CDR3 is CASSAPESPLHF. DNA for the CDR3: TGTGCCAGCAGTGCCCCAGAATCACCCCTCCACTTT.

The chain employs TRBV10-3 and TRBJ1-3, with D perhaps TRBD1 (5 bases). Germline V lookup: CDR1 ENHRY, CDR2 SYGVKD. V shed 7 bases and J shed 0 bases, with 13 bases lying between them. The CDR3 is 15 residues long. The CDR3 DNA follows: TGTGCCATCACCGGGGGACTTTCCTCTGGAAACACCATATATTTT. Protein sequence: CAITGGLSSGNTIYF.

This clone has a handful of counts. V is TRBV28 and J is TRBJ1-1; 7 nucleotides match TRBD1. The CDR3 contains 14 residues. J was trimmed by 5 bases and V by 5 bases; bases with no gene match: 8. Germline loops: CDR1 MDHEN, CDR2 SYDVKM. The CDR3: CASSMRGRMTEAFF. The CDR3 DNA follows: TGTGCCAGCAGTATGAGGGGGCGCATGACTGAAGCTTTCTTT.